This T cell receptor (beta chain) was sequenced in a study of blood T cell repertoires in COVID-19. Study in general: Some COVID-19 samples were acute and others convalescent; all came from the United States, Italy and Spain. Sample material is recorded as cDNA or gDNA derived from T cells, B-cell-depleted T cells, or PBMCs.

In the original processing: Amplifying reference gene primers gave estimates of nucleated cell counts. Assay: immunoSEQ multiplex PCR; the TCRdb copy retains only in-frame clones and omits some. The DNA was the basis for D and trimming; V, J and clone size are from that table. Of approximately 150,000 clones in the sample, about 90% were seen once. Per the germline V gene, CDR1 is DFQATT and CDR2 is SNEGSKA (reference sequence). Trimming removed 3 bases at V and 0 bases at J, with 12 bases between. CDR3 length: 15 residues. The sample was peripheral blood. The gene calls are TRBV20-1 and TRBJ1-5; D is undetermined. This sequence originates from a woman aged 60 to 75 with acute or convalescent COVID-19. CDR3 in amino acids: CSASYSTYSNQPQHF. The DNA for the CDR3 is TGCAGTGCTAGTTATAGCACTTATAGCAATCAGCCCCAGCATTTT.